This is a list of T cell receptor beta chains from one sample in a study of shared clonotypes between healthy human individuals. Profiling relied on immunoSEQ multiplex PCR, and the TCRdb table lists in-frame clones only, not all of them. The sample carries about 2.4 million clones, more than 90% recorded once. Specimen: naive CD4+ T cells sorted from blood. The receptors come from a young man in good health. The CDR3 runs from the conserved cysteine through the conserved F or W. A D gene is named only where the DNA matches it firmly. Expanded clones get a size class; other rows say once, few or many, or leave the size out.

V gene,D gene,J gene,clone size,CDR3 protein,CDR3 DNA
TRBV9,TRBD2,TRBJ2-3,.,CASSFPRGSLGLAGLEDTQYF,TGTGCCAGCAGCTTTCCCCGGGGGTCCTTGGGACTAGCGGGACTGGAGGATACGCAGTATTTT
TRBV5-1,TRBD1,TRBJ1-2,.,CASSSWTGGAVGYTF,TGCGCCAGCAGCTCCTGGACAGGGGGCGCGGTTGGCTACACCTTC
TRBV5-1,.,TRBJ1-1,.,CASSLYPRTDEAFF,TGCGCCAGCAGCTTGTATCCCCGGACAGATGAAGCTTTCTTT
TRBV6-6,TRBD1,TRBJ1-6,.,CASRPPPTGINSPLHF,TGTGCCAGCAGACCCCCCCCGACAGGGATTAATTCACCCCTCCACTTT
TRBV9,.,TRBJ1-1,.,CASSVVSGNTEAFF,TGTGCCAGCAGCGTAGTCTCCGGGAACACTGAAGCTTTCTTT
TRBV5-3,TRBD1,TRBJ1-5,.,CARSDKTGSSGQPQHF,TGTGCCAGAAGCGACAAGACAGGGAGTTCTGGTCAGCCCCAGCATTTT
TRBV25-1,.,TRBJ1-4,.,CASRGLLTGFSGEKLFF,TGTGCCAGCAGGGGTCTCCTTACTGGTTTTTCGGGAGAAAAACTGTTTTTT
TRBV20-1,.,TRBJ2-7,.,CSAPDTYEQYF,TGCAGTGCTCCGGACACCTACGAGCAGTACTTC
TRBV6-5,TRBD1,TRBJ2-2,.,CASRGQGNTGELFF,TGTGCCAGCAGGGGACAGGGGAACACCGGGGAGCTGTTTTTT
TRBV28,.,TRBJ2-7,once,CASRPPGGSSYEQYF,TGTGCCAGCAGACCTCCGGGCGGAAGCTCCTACGAGCAGTACTTC
TRBV27,.,TRBJ1-1,.,CASSSRPTVLNTEAFF,TGTGCCAGCAGTTCACGACCTACAGTATTGAACACTGAAGCTTTCTTT
TRBV7-7,TRBD2,TRBJ2-1,.,CASSPHSGGRNEQFF,TGTGCTAGCAGCCCTCACAGCGGGGGGCGCAATGAGCAGTTCTTC
TRBV6-5,.,TRBJ2-5,.,CASSYSTGAPKETQYF,TGTGCCAGCAGTTACTCGACAGGTGCACCTAAAGAGACCCAGTACTTC
TRBV10-2,TRBD2,TRBJ2-7,.,CASSVWTSGRAREQYF,TGCGCCAGCAGTGTGTGGACTAGCGGGAGGGCCAGAGAGCAGTACTTC
TRBV28,.,TRBJ2-7,.,CASSFPDRKTYEQYF,TGTGCCAGCAGTTTTCCCGACAGAAAGACCTACGAGCAGTACTTC
TRBV6-5,.,TRBJ1-4,.,CASSPFRGTNEKLFF,TGTGCCAGCAGTCCTTTCAGGGGTACTAATGAAAAACTGTTTTTT
TRBV19,.,TRBJ2-7,.,CASSIGGRFAEQYF,TGTGCCAGTAGTATAGGAGGCAGGTTTGCCGAGCAGTACTTC
TRBV5-4,TRBD1,TRBJ1-1,.,CASSSPWDRGDTEAFF,TGTGCCAGCAGCTCGCCATGGGACAGGGGAGACACTGAAGCTTTCTTT
TRBV7-2,.,TRBJ1-6,.,CASSPGQYYNSPLHF,TGTGCCAGCAGCCCCGGACAGTATTATAATTCACCCCTCCACTTT
TRBV4-1,TRBD1,TRBJ1-4,.,CASSRVTGTNEKLFF,TGCGCCAGCAGCCGAGTGACAGGGACTAATGAAAAACTGTTTTTT
TRBV4-3,.,TRBJ1-4,.,CASSQDYRGGEKLFF,TGCGCCAGCAGCCAAGACTACCGGGGGGGTGAAAAACTGTTTTTT
TRBV28,.,TRBJ1-2,.,CASSLGSGSGTF,TGTGCCAGCAGTTTGGGTTCAGGGTCTGGGACCTTC
TRBV5-1,.,TRBJ2-3,.,CAPKGGPYTDTQYF,TGCGCTCCCAAAGGGGGGCCATACACAGATACGCAGTATTTT
TRBV18,TRBD1,TRBJ1-6,.,CASSTGQGASSPLHF,TGTGCCAGCTCAACCGGACAGGGGGCCAGTTCACCCCTCCACTTT
TRBV30,.,TRBJ2-5,.,CAWSVGDKETQYF,TGTGCCTGGAGTGTAGGAGATAAAGAGACCCAGTACTTC
TRBV7-2,.,TRBJ1-2,.,CASSSSDRSYGYTF,TGTGCCAGCAGCTCCTCAGACAGATCCTATGGCTACACCTTC
TRBV28,.,TRBJ1-2,.,CASRVYADYGYTF,TGTGCCAGCCGCGTGTACGCAGATTATGGCTACACCTTC
TRBV6-1,TRBD2,TRBJ2-1,.,CASSLAGGYSIEQFF,TGTGCCAGCAGTCTAGCGGGAGGTTATAGTATTGAGCAGTTCTTC
TRBV7-6,.,TRBJ2-3,.,CASSLVPPGQAYTDTQYF,TGTGCCAGCAGCTTAGTCCCCCCAGGACAAGCCTACACAGATACGCAGTATTTT
TRBV6-6,.,TRBJ2-3,.,CASRPSPGQFTDTQYF,TGTGCCAGCAGACCCTCCCCTGGACAGTTCACAGATACGCAGTATTTT